The 15 T cell receptor beta chains below were found in one sample sequenced in a study of cytomegalovirus exposure and HLA in healthy donors. The study ran its PCR with 60 Vbeta and 13 Jbeta primers. The repertoire was sequenced with immunoSEQ multiplex PCR; TCRdb's copy has only in-frame clones and lacks some. The data show about 200,000 clones, about 77% seen once. Sequencing input: PBMCs. These receptors all come from a woman in her twenties or thirties in good health and CMV-seronegative.

The chain joins TRBV6-1 to TRBJ2-1, with D possibly TRBD2 on 5 matching bases. Trimming removed 8 bases from V and 6 bases from J, with 14 bases in between. Germline V gene lookup returns CDR1 MNHNS and CDR2 SASEGT. CDR3 length: 13 residues. The CDR3, as DNA: TGTGCCAGCCTCGGGGTGGGGTTCAATGAGCAGTTCTTC. Translated, it gives CASLGVGFNEQFF.

The chain is built from TRBV27 and TRBJ2-7, with TRBD1 as a possible D gene (5 bases). The V end lost 6 bases, the J end lost 1 base, and 13 bases lay between the germline ends. In germline, CDR1 is MNHEY, CDR2 SMNVEV (reference sequence). The CDR3 is 14 residues long. As DNA, the CDR3 is TGTGCCAGCAGCACAGGAATGGGATCCTACGAGCAGTACTTC. Its translation: CASSTGMGSYEQYF.

The rearrangement uses TRBV4-1 and TRBJ2-1; weak D call: TRBD2 (6 bases). The germline CDR1 and CDR2 sequences are MGHRA and YSYEKL. The CDR3 contains 13 residues. Trimming pared 4 bases from V and 6 bases from J, leaving 10 bases between. The CDR3 coding sequence is TGCGCCAGCAGCCTTGGGGGGATCAATGAGCAGTTCTTC. It codes for CASSLGGINEQFF.

This clone was counted once. The chain joins TRBV30 to TRBJ2-6, with D possibly being TRBD2 (5 bases). The ends were cut back, 3 bases at V and 1 base at J, with 16 bases in the middle. The V gene's germline CDR1 is GTSNPN and CDR2 SVGIG (reference sequence). The length of the CDR3 is 17 residues. The CDR3 here is CAWSLPPRRSGANVLTF. The CDR3 region has the DNA TGTGCCTGGAGCCTACCCCCGAGGAGGTCTGGGGCCAACGTCCTGACTTTC.

This clone was detected only a few times. V gene TRBV4-2 combines with J gene TRBJ2-5; D gene uncertain. CDR1 is LGHNA and CDR2 is YNFKEQ in the germline V gene. The V end lost 2 bases, the J end lost 5 bases, and 3 bases lay between the germline ends. There are 11 residues in the CDR3. The CDR3 sequence is CASSQRETQYF. The CDR3 DNA follows: TGTGCCAGCAGCCAACGGGAGACCCAGTACTTC.

V and J are TRBV28 and TRBJ2-3, with TRBD1 matching 7 bases. V gave up 3 bases and J gave up 3 bases; unmatched junction bases: 9. The CDR3 loop spans 16 amino acids. Germline assignment: CDR1 MDHEN and CDR2 SYDVKM. The chain's CDR3 is CASSLGQSRGTDTQYF. DNA for the CDR3: TGTGCCAGCAGTTTGGGACAGTCGCGTGGAACAGATACGCAGTATTTT.

The CDR3 is CASSADNEQFF. DNA for the CDR3: TGTGCCAGCAGCGCGGACAATGAGCAGTTCTTC. The chain carries TRBV9 and TRBJ2-1; D not certain. V lost 3 bases, J lost 5 bases, and 3 bases lay in between. CDR1 is SGDLS, CDR2 YYNGEE, per germline. The CDR3 sequence is 11 residues long.

The table lists this clone with a few counts. The CDR3, as DNA: TGTGCCAGCAGCCCCACTGACAATGAGCAGTTCTTC. This encodes CASSPTDNEQFF. J is TRBJ2-1 and V is TRBV9; D is undetermined. CDR3 length: 12 amino acids. V was trimmed by 4 bases and J by 5 bases, leaving 7 bases between them. Per germline, CDR1 SGDLS and CDR2 YYNGEE.

This clone appeared a few times. This chain links TRBV18 with TRBJ1-2, with D hard to call. The CDR3 sequence is 14 residues long. Germline values: CDR1 KGHSH, CDR2 LQKENI. Trimming pared 2 bases from V and 6 bases from J, leaving 13 bases between. DNA of the CDR3: TGTGCCAGCTCACCAGGATTGTCGGAGGATGGCTACACCTTC. Residues: CASSPGLSEDGYTF.

The rearrangement uses TRBV20-1 and TRBJ2-7; D possibly corresponds to TRBD1 (6 bases). V was clipped by 4 bases and J by 4 bases, with 8 bases between them. In germline, CDR1 is DFQATT, CDR2 SNEGSKA (reference sequence). This CDR3 spans 11 amino acids. The CDR3 nucleotides read TGCAGTGCTAACAGGGCTTACGAGCAGTACTTC. It yields the protein CSANRAYEQYF.

The V gene is TRBV4-1, the J gene TRBJ1-3, with D maybe TRBD1 (6 bases). Looked up from germline, CDR1 is MGHRA and CDR2 is YSYEKL. The CDR3 is made up of 15 amino acids. The V end was cut by 1 base, the J end by 4 bases, with 11 bases between. The DNA for the CDR3 is TGCGCCAGCAGCCAAGCAACAGGGATGGGAAACACCATATATTTT. Protein product: CASSQATGMGNTIYF.

This clone was picked up one time. V usage is TRBV15 and J usage is TRBJ2-1, with TRBD2 identical over 10 bases. The J segment lost 4 bases and the V segment lost 7 bases, leaving 16 bases of the junction unmatched. The CDR3 is made up of 18 amino acids. Germline lookup yields CDR1 LNHNV and CDR2 YYDKDF (reference sequence). The CDR3 region has the DNA TGTGCCACCACCTCTCTCCTAGCGGGAGTCGGAGGGTACAATGAGCAGTTCTTC. This gives the protein CATTSLLAGVGGYNEQFF.

The chain carries TRBV9 and TRBJ2-6; D may be TRBD1 (6 bases). The V and J ends lost 3 bases and 1 base respectively, with 8 bases between them. Germline CDR1 SGDLS, CDR2 YYNGEE. The CDR3 length is 15 residues. The CDR3 sequence is CASSGTGSGANVLTF. The CDR3 region has the DNA TGTGCCAGCAGCGGCACAGGGTCTGGGGCCAACGTCCTGACTTTC.

This clone has a single count. This chain links TRBV5-5 with TRBJ2-5, with TRBD2 identical over 15 bases. The germline gives CDR1 SGHKS, CDR2 YYEKEE (reference sequence). After removal of 3 bases from V and 2 bases from J, the junction contained 5 bases not matched to a gene. This CDR3 has 17 amino acids. CDR3 loop: CASSYWTSGRGQETQYF. CDR3 nucleotides: TGTGCCAGCAGCTACTGGACTAGCGGGAGGGGACAAGAGACCCAGTACTTC.

A word on this clone: One end of the junction is discordant with germline, which a read error may explain. The chain is built from TRBV19 and TRBJ1-2, with 9 bases identical to TRBD1. This CDR3 has 17 residues. Looked up from germline, CDR1 is LNHDA and CDR2 is SQIVND (reference sequence). Here the CDR3 reads CASSYITGQGTGYGYPF. CDR3 in DNA: TGTGCCAGTAGTTATATAACCGGACAGGGGACGGGCTATGGCTACCCCTTC.